This TCR beta chain was observed in a study of CD8 T cells in Susac syndrome. The CDR3 consists of 16 residues. Trimming took off 0 bases at V and 1 base at J, with 12 bases between the two ends. When the RNA was reverse transcribed, random hexamers were used with an input of roughly 0.45 to 1 ug. MiXCR was run by TCRdb on the immunoSEQ multiplex PCR reads, yielding one entry per CDR3 protein. Among about 150,000 distinct CDR3 sequences, 85% to 95% were seen once, and the ten largest hold about 0.11%. V gene TRBV12-3 or TRBV12-4 combines with J gene TRBJ1-1; the D gene is possibly TRBD1 (5 bases). The origin of this receptor is a human donor with multiple sclerosis. The sequencing input was CD4+ T cells from PBMCs. The CDR3 DNA sequence: TGTGCCAGCAGTTTAGCGCCCCTAAGGGGGAACACTGAAGCTTTCTTT. Residues: CASSLAPLRGNTEAFF.